The rows below give T cell receptor beta chains drawn from one sample of a study of cytotoxic CD8 clonotypes in ibrutinib-treated CLL. Some clones are missing from TCRdb's copy, which holds only in-frame ones; the method was immunoSEQ multiplex PCR. The top ten hold roughly a quarter of the sample, which has about 140,000 clones, 70% to 80% seen once. This material consisted of PBMCs, taken after 12 months of ibrutinib treatment. The receptors were sampled from a human donor with chronic lymphocytic leukemia. Both conserved end residues are part of each CDR3. Fields, in order: J gene, CDR3 length, D gene, clone size, V gene, CDR3 protein, CDR3 DNA. A D gene is named only where the DNA matches it firmly. Clone sizes are given selectively: once, few, many, or a class where the clone is expanded.

>TRBJ1-5|17|.|.|TRBV2
CASRLQGARSPNQPQHF
TGTGCCAGCAGATTACAGGGCGCTCGATCGCCTAATCAGCCCCAGCATTTT
>TRBJ2-5|15|.|once|TRBV28
CASSSSRRLQETQYF
TGTGCCAGCAGTTCCTCCCGAAGGTTACAAGAGACCCAGTACTTC
>TRBJ1-4|13|.|.|TRBV6-5
CASSYWQSEKLFF
TGTGCCAGCAGTTACTGGCAGTCCGAAAAACTGTTTTTT
>TRBJ2-7|14|.|.|TRBV6-6
CASRPQNREFEQYF
TGTGCCAGCAGACCTCAAAATCGGGAGTTCGAGCAGTACTTC
>TRBJ2-1|14|.|.|TRBV9
CASTPEFAYNEQFF
TGTGCCAGCACCCCCGAGTTCGCCTACAATGAGCAGTTCTTC
>TRBJ2-2|14|.|.|TRBV13
CASSLGASTGELFF
TGTGCCAGCAGCTTAGGGGCTTCGACCGGGGAGCTGTTTTTT
>TRBJ1-1|16|TRBD1|.|TRBV5-1
CASSLTAGGAYTEAFF
TGCGCCAGCAGCTTGACCGCAGGGGGCGCGTACACTGAAGCTTTCTTT
>TRBJ2-3|16|TRBD2|.|TRBV28
CASSLGSGSDTDTQYF
TGTGCCAGCAGTTTGGGTAGCGGGAGTGACACAGATACGCAGTATTTT
>TRBJ2-7|13|.|.|TRBV6-5
CAISAGPRYEQYF
TGTGCCATCAGCGCCGGCCCCCGGTACGAGCAGTACTTC
>TRBJ1-4|14|.|.|TRBV6-1
CASSELIFPAKLFF
TGTGCCAGCAGTGAATTGATTTTTCCGGCAAAACTGTTTTTT
>TRBJ2-7|12|TRBD1|.|TRBV28
CATQGASYEQYF
TGTGCCACCCAGGGGGCCTCCTACGAGCAGTACTTC
>TRBJ1-1|15|.|.|TRBV6-4
CASQQAPTYGTEAFF
TGTGCCAGCCAACAGGCCCCTACCTACGGCACTGAAGCTTTCTTT
>TRBJ2-7|12|.|.|TRBV7-6
CASSLVGREQYF
TGTGCCAGCAGCTTAGTAGGGCGGGAGCAGTACTTC
>TRBJ2-1|14|TRBD1|.|TRBV9
CASSAGGWGNEQFF
TGTGCCAGCAGCGCAGGGGGCTGGGGCAATGAGCAGTTCTTC
>TRBJ2-7|16|.|once|TRBV7-9
CASSLALAGSTYEQYF
TGTGCCAGCAGCTTAGCGTTGGCAGGGTCGACCTACGAGCAGTACTTC
>TRBJ1-2|13|TRBD1|.|TRBV27
CASRASGGGSYTF
TGTGCCAGCAGAGCATCAGGGGGTGGTTCCTACACCTTC
>TRBJ2-7|14|.|.|TRBV7-7
CASSPYERDYEQYF
TGTGCTAGCAGCCCCTACGAACGAGATTACGAGCAGTACTTC
>TRBJ2-1|12|.|.|TRBV7-3
CASSLTQNEQFF
TGTGCCAGCAGCTTAACGCAGAATGAGCAGTTCTTC
>TRBJ2-4|18|.|.|TRBV19
CASSQLGGGVIAKNIQYF
TGTGCCAGTAGCCAATTGGGGGGCGGGGTCATAGCCAAAAACATTCAGTACTTC
>TRBJ1-6|16|.|.|TRBV28
CASSPRGAGGGSPLHF
TGTGCCAGCAGTCCGCGGGGGGCGGGCGGTGGTTCACCCCTCCACTTT
>TRBJ2-7|14|.|.|TRBV4-2
CASSPGQIDYEQYF
TGTGCCAGCAGCCCGGGACAAATCGATTACGAGCAGTACTTC
>TRBJ2-7|17|.|.|TRBV9
CASSRGDSGDLSYEQYF
TGTGCCAGCAGCCGAGGGGACAGCGGGGACCTATCCTACGAGCAGTACTTC
>TRBJ2-2|14|TRBD2|.|TRBV27
CASRRLAGPGELFF
TGTGCCAGCAGAAGACTAGCGGGGCCCGGGGAGCTGTTTTTT
>TRBJ2-6|16|.|.|TRBV9
CASSVDRVSGANVLTF
TGTGCCAGCAGCGTAGACAGGGTCTCTGGGGCCAACGTCCTGACTTTC
>TRBJ2-7|13|.|.|TRBV11-1
CASSGRAPYEQYF
TGTGCCAGCAGCGGTAGGGCGCCCTACGAGCAGTACTTC
>TRBJ1-2|14|TRBD1|once|TRBV18
CASSPGTGDYGYTF
TGTGCCAGCTCACCCGGGACAGGGGACTATGGCTACACCTTC
>TRBJ1-6|19|.|once|TRBV4-1
CASSQDIHWDGRGNSPLHF
TGCGCCAGCAGCCAAGATATACACTGGGATGGGAGGGGGAATTCACCCCTCCACTTT
>TRBJ2-7|11|.|.|TRBV6-5
CASSYVQEQYF
TGTGCCAGCAGTTACGTTCAAGAGCAGTACTTC
>TRBJ2-1|12|.|.|TRBV7-2
CASSPAGNEQFF
TGTGCCAGCAGCCCTGCGGGCAATGAGCAGTTCTTC
>TRBJ1-5|15|.|once|TRBV7-9
CASSSTVYSNQPQHF
TGTGCCAGCAGCTCGACGGTTTATAGCAATCAGCCCCAGCATTTT
>TRBJ1-1|12|.|.|TRBV7-9
CASSLVAAEAFF
TGTGCCAGCAGCTTAGTAGCCGCTGAAGCTTTCTTT
>TRBJ2-5|15|.|once|TRBV28
CASSLWDVGRETQYF
TGTGCCAGCAGTTTGTGGGATGTAGGGCGAGAGACCCAGTACTTC
>TRBJ1-2|15|.|.|TRBV6-5
CASSSGVGSNYGYTF
TGTGCCAGCAGTTCGGGAGTGGGGTCTAACTATGGCTACACCTTC
>TRBJ2-7|14|.|.|TRBV11-3
CASSSRGGPYEQYF
TGTGCCAGCAGCTCCCGCGGCGGTCCCTACGAGCAGTACTTC
>TRBJ1-2|14|.|.|TRBV28
CASSPAQASRGYTF
TGTGCCAGCAGCCCCGCCCAAGCGTCGCGGGGCTACACCTTC
>TRBJ2-1|15|TRBD1|.|TRBV27
CASSDGTGAYNEQFF
TGTGCCAGCAGCGACGGGACAGGGGCCTACAATGAGCAGTTCTTC
>TRBJ1-3|14|.|.|TRBV10-3
CAISVVAGENTIYF
TGTGCCATCAGTGTGGTGGCAGGGGAAAACACCATATATTTT